One and the same sample provided the 19 T cell receptor beta chains below, sequenced in a study of T-cell memory formation after mild COVID-19. MiXCR, applied by TCRdb to the 5' RACE reads, yields one record per CDR3 protein. Of hundreds of thousands of distinct CDR3 sequences in the sample, roughly a fifth were seen once. The sequenced material came from PBMCs or a T cell subset sorted from them (not recorded which). The receptors derive from a young man who had mild COVID-19 (a few samples of this study predate the infection). Cell type and time point are not known.

There are many counts of this clonotype. This chain uses TRBV12-3 or TRBV12-4 with TRBJ1-1; the match to TRBD1 covers 7 bases. V lost 8 bases to trimming and J lost 1 base; unmatched junction nucleotides: 4. The CDR3 extends over 13 amino acids. The CDR3 nucleotides read TGTGCCAGCGGCCAGGGGGAGAACACTGAAGCTTTCTTT. Encoded protein: CASGQGENTEAFF.

The chain carries TRBV4-2 and TRBJ2-3; D might be TRBD2 (6 bases). The germline V gene has CDR1 LGHNA and CDR2 YNFKEQ. The ends were cut back, 1 base at V and 2 bases at J, with 13 bases in the middle. This CDR3 comprises 16 residues. The CDR3 sequence: CASSQAGDYFTDTQYF. In DNA, the CDR3 is TGTGCCAGCAGCCAAGCGGGAGACTACTTCACAGATACGCAGTATTTT.

The chain links TRBV7-9 to TRBJ2-5; 12 positions agree with TRBD1. This CDR3 region has 16 residues. The J segment lost 5 bases and the V segment lost 6 bases, leaving 10 bases of the junction unmatched. Germline-derived CDR1 and CDR2 are SEHNR and FQNEAQ (reference sequence). CDR3 loop: CASRPGQGAGKETQYF. The CDR3, as DNA: TGTGCCAGCAGGCCGGGACAGGGGGCGGGAAAGGAGACCCAGTACTTC.

This clonotype has more than one count but fewer than ten. Here the CDR3 reads CASSRGTTQAYEQYF. Written as DNA, the CDR3 is TGCGCCAGCAGCCGAGGGACGACCCAAGCCTACGAGCAGTACTTC. The chain is built from TRBV5-1 and TRBJ2-7; perhaps D is TRBD1 or TRBD2 (5 bases each). CDR1 is SGHRS, CDR2 YFSETQ, per germline. V lost 4 bases and J lost 2, with 16 bases in between. This CDR3 contains 15 residues.

In its sample, this clonotype was seen a few times. The chain couples TRBV6-2 or TRBV6-3 to TRBJ1-5, with a possible D match to TRBD1 (5 bases). V was pared by 5 bases and J by 8 bases, with 19 bases between. The length of the CDR3 is 15 residues. Germline CDR1 reads MNHEY; CDR2 reads SVGEGT. CDR3 coding DNA: TGTGCCAGCAGTGGGGCAGGCCCTCCTCCGAAGCCCCAGCATTTT. Protein sequence: CASSGAGPPPKPQHF.

This clonotype came up a few times. J is TRBJ2-5 and V is TRBV27; D gene ambiguous. This CDR3 has 17 amino acids. Germline V gives CDR1 MNHEY, CDR2 SMNVEV (reference sequence). V lost 3 bases to trimming and J lost 5 bases, with 22 bases between them. The CDR3 spells CASSLSHLLRGVETQYF. The CDR3 nucleotides are TGTGCCAGCAGTTTGTCGCATCTACTCCGTGGAGTGGAGACCCAGTACTTC.

J is TRBJ2-2 and V is TRBV5-1; D is possibly TRBD1 (6 bases). Germline loops: CDR1 SGHRS, CDR2 YFSETQ. Trimming took 3 bases from V and 2 from J, leaving 11 bases between them. The CDR3 spans 15 residues. The CDR3: CASSWIRGNTGELFF. The DNA for the CDR3 is TGCGCCAGCAGCTGGATCAGGGGTAACACCGGGGAGCTGTTTTTT.

The chain combines TRBV6-2 or TRBV6-3 with TRBJ2-2; D may be TRBD1 (5 bases). The CDR3 is 13 amino acids. Between the trimmed V and J ends, which lost 7 bases and 2 bases, there was a span of 8 bases. Germline CDR1 reads MNHEY; CDR2 reads SVGEGT. CDR3 DNA: TGTGCCAGCACGACAGAAAACACCGGGGAGCTGTTTTTT. It is translated as CASTTENTGELFF.

This clonotype appeared a few times. The genes are TRBV5-1 and TRBJ2-3, with D perhaps TRBD1 or TRBD2 (5 bases each). Trimming shortened V by 4 bases and J by 1 base, and 13 bases separated the two germline ends. Germline CDR1 and CDR2: SGHRS and YFSETQ. The CDR3 length is 15 residues. The CDR3 DNA follows: TGCGCCAGCAGCGGGACGGGACCCCGCACAGATACGCAGTATTTT. It specifies CASSGTGPRTDTQYF.

The CDR3 DNA follows: TGTGCCAGCAGTCGGACAGGGAGACTCCCAGATACGCAGTATTTT. It codes for CASSRTGRLPDTQYF. The V and J genes are TRBV12-3 or TRBV12-4 and TRBJ2-3; the match to TRBD1 covers 8 bases. The CDR3 is made up of 15 amino acids. V shed 5 bases and J 4 bases; nucleotides not matched to a gene: 8.

This clonotype showed up many times. The chain joins TRBV7-2 to TRBJ2-3, with TRBD2 identical over 8 bases. The CDR3 length is 14 residues. The germline gives CDR1 SGHTA, CDR2 FQGNSA. V shed 3 bases, J shed 2 bases, and the junction held 1 base outside the gene matches. The CDR3 DNA is TGTGCCAGCAGCTTCGGGGGGGCCACAGATACGCAGTATTTT. Encoded protein: CASSFGGATDTQYF.

This chain connects TRBV23-1 to TRBJ2-7; D is ambiguous. TRBV23-1 is an ORF for which the function is uncertain. The CDR3 spans 12 residues. V was shortened by 7 bases and J by 4 bases, with 11 bases between the two germline ends. The CDR3 DNA reads TGCGCCAGCATCCAAGCAGGTTACGAGCAGTACGTC. Its protein is CASIQAGYEQYV.

This clonotype has a handful of counts. The chain is built from TRBV20-1 and TRBJ2-4; 7 positions match TRBD2. V shed 4 bases, J shed 4 bases, and the junction held 7 bases outside the gene matches. The CDR3 sequence is 14 residues long. Germline V gene sequence: CDR1 DFQATT, CDR2 SNEGSKA (reference sequence). The CDR3 DNA follows: TGCAGTGCTATTAGCGGGTCTGGGAAAAACATTCAGTACTTC. Translating it yields CSAISGSGKNIQYF.

This chain joins TRBV4-1 and TRBJ2-5; 16 nucleotides match TRBD2. Per germline, CDR1 MGHRA and CDR2 YSYEKL. The V gene end was trimmed by 4 bases and the J gene end by 3 bases; junction bases not matched to a gene: 5. The CDR3 is 17 amino acids. The chain's CDR3 is CASSLAGTSGGEETQYF. The CDR3 region has the DNA TGCGCCAGCAGCCTAGCGGGGACTAGCGGGGGGGAAGAGACCCAGTACTTC.

This clonotype was recorded many times. This chain uses TRBV7-2 with TRBJ1-4; maybe TRBD1 (6 bases). Germline lookup yields CDR1 SGHTA and CDR2 FQGNSA. The CDR3 covers 13 residues. The V and J ends lost 1 base and 14 bases respectively, with 14 bases between them. In DNA, the CDR3 is TGTGCCAGCAGCTTAGGAATCCGGGACATCCTGTTTTTT. Its translation is CASSLGIRDILFF.

For this clonotype: The germline gene is not matched at one end of the junction; a read error may be the cause. This chain connects TRBV7-7 to TRBJ2-1; unclear D gene. CDR1 and CDR2 from the germline V gene are SSHAT and FNYEAQ (reference sequence). This CDR3 is 13 amino acids long. The CDR3, as DNA: TGTGCTAGCAGCTTGAGTGCCTGGGGTGAGCAGTTCTTC. Its protein is CASSLSAWGEQFF.

This clonotype was seen a few times. The genes are TRBV5-1 and TRBJ2-2, with no clear D. V was trimmed by 4 bases and J by 0 bases, leaving 10 bases between them. The germline CDR1 and CDR2 sequences are SGHRS and YFSETQ. This CDR3 is 15 amino acids long. The CDR3 nucleotides read TGCGCCAGCAGCACCGGATCCGCGAACACCGGGGAGCTGTTTTTT. It is translated as CASSTGSANTGELFF.

In this sample, this clonotype turned up a few times. The chain joins TRBV5-8 to TRBJ1-2, with 7 bases matching TRBD1. The CDR3 contains 14 residues. J was trimmed by 5 bases and V by 4 bases; bases with no gene match: 8. The germline V gene has CDR1 SGHTS and CDR2 YDEGEE. CDR3 sequence: CASSPSTGWYGYTF. CDR3 DNA: TGTGCCAGCAGCCCTTCGACAGGGTGGTATGGCTACACCTTC.

The CDR3 region is CASSWGAETQYF. The CDR3 nucleotides are TGTGCCAGCAGTTGGGGAGCAGAGACCCAGTACTTC. The chain recombines TRBV6-5 with TRBJ2-5, with D tentatively TRBD2 (5 bases). The CDR3 has 12 amino acids. Germline CDR1 reads MNHEY; CDR2 reads SVGAGI. V lost 4 bases, J lost 4 bases, and 7 bases lay in between.